The 17 T cell receptor beta chains presented below share a single source sample, sequenced in a study of blood T cell repertoires in COVID-19. The repertoire was sequenced with immunoSEQ multiplex PCR; TCRdb's copy has only in-frame clones and lacks some. Of 200,000 to 250,000 clones in the sample, 88% were seen once. The sequenced sample consisted of PBMCs or T cells enriched from blood (not recorded which). These receptors were collected from a woman aged 25 to 39 who had recovered from COVID-19.

This chain uses TRBV25-1 with TRBJ2-5; a weak D match, TRBD1 (6 bases). The CDR3 loop spans 14 amino acids. The germline V and J ends were trimmed by 8 bases and 5 bases, with 18 bases remaining between them. Germline V lookup: CDR1 MGHDK, CDR2 SYGVNS. In DNA, the CDR3 is TGTGCCAGCTCAGTCCCTCCTGACAGGGAGACCCAGTACTTC. Encoded protein: CASSVPPDRETQYF.

The count of this clone is one. The rearrangement joins TRBV9 to TRBJ1-1, with D unclear. The CDR3 sequence is 15 residues long. Trimming removed 0 bases at V and 0 bases at J, with 9 bases between. CDR1 and CDR2 (germline): SGDLS, YYNGEE. CDR3 sequence (DNA): TGTGCCAGCAGCGTAGGCCTAGCGGTGAACACTGAAGCTTTCTTT. Amino acids: CASSVGLAVNTEAFF.

In its sample, this clone was seen once. The chain has TRBV9 and TRBJ1-1; a possible D gene is TRBD1 (6 bases). The CDR3 has 14 residues. Germline V CDR1 and CDR2: SGDLS, YYNGEE. V dropped 4 bases and J dropped 3 bases, with 13 bases sitting between them. The CDR3 loop reads CASSPRGGDTEAFF. In DNA, the CDR3 is TGTGCCAGCAGCCCACGAGGGGGGGACACTGAAGCTTTCTTT.

The V call is TRBV5-6, the J call TRBJ1-2; maybe TRBD1 (5 bases). The CDR3 is made up of 13 amino acids. Per germline, CDR1 SGHDT and CDR2 YYEEEE. The V end lost 0 bases, the J end lost 8 bases, and 11 bases lay between the germline ends. CDR3 DNA sequence: TGTGCCAGCAGCTTGGTGACAGTAGAAGGCTACACCTTC. Amino acid sequence: CASSLVTVEGYTF.

The chain carries TRBV5-1 and TRBJ1-6, with a possible D match to TRBD1 (6 bases). The CDR3 totals 15 residues. Germline V gives CDR1 SGHRS, CDR2 YFSETQ. V gave up 4 bases and J gave up 0 bases, with 8 bases separating them. CDR3 loop: CASSTDSSYNSPLHF. CDR3 DNA sequence: TGCGCCAGCAGCACGGACAGCTCCTATAATTCACCCCTCCACTTT.

The chain uses TRBV10-3 and TRBJ2-1; D call uncertain. Germline V gene sequence: CDR1 ENHRY, CDR2 SYGVKD. V gave up 0 bases and J gave up 7 bases, with 13 bases separating them. The CDR3 runs 15 residues. CDR3 amino acids: CAISESSDWSNEQFF. CDR3 DNA sequence: TGTGCCATCAGTGAGTCGTCAGATTGGTCTAATGAGCAGTTCTTC.

This rearrangement joins TRBV11-2 to TRBJ1-1; TRBD1 matches 10 bases. The ends lost 0 bases at V and 4 bases at J; junction bases unmatched: 8. This CDR3 has 17 amino acids. CDR1 and CDR2 (germline): SGHAT, FQNNGV. CDR3 region: CASSLDIRDRGLTEAFF. CDR3 sequence (DNA): TGTGCCAGCAGCTTAGATATCCGGGACAGGGGTCTCACTGAAGCTTTCTTT.

This chain connects TRBV5-1 to TRBJ1-5; unclear D gene. Per the germline V gene, CDR1 is SGHRS and CDR2 is YFSETQ. V dropped 1 base and J dropped 3 bases, with 11 bases sitting between them. CDR3 length: 15 residues. The CDR3, as DNA: TGCGCCAGCAGCTTGAGTGGTACAGACAATCAGCCCCAGCATTTT. Translation gives CASSLSGTDNQPQHF.

This clone turned up a few times. Other DNA sequences in this specimen translate into the identical CDR3. This chain joins TRBV6-2 or TRBV6-3 and TRBJ2-2; the D is unclear. Trimming removed 0 bases at V and 1 base at J, with 6 bases between. This CDR3 is built from 15 residues. Per the germline V gene, CDR1 is MNHEY and CDR2 is SVGEGT. The CDR3 reads CASSYSGGNTGELFF. CDR3 sequence (DNA): TGTGCCAGCAGTTACTCAGGCGGGAACACCGGGGAGCTGTTTTTT.

The chain carries TRBV10-3 and TRBJ2-3, with a tentative D call TRBD2 (6 bases). This CDR3 spans 16 amino acids. Germline assignment: CDR1 ENHRY and CDR2 SYGVKD. Deletions cut 8 bases from V and 0 bases from J, with 18 bases between. The CDR3 nucleotides are TGTGCCATCGAGTCAACGGGGGACCCTAGCACAGATACGCAGTATTTT. Translating gives CAIESTGDPSTDTQYF.

The chain joins TRBV5-6 to TRBJ1-2; D remains ambiguous. The CDR3 contains 15 residues. Germline loops: CDR1 SGHDT, CDR2 YYEEEE. V was clipped by 3 bases and J by 5 bases, with 17 bases between them. CDR3 DNA sequence: TGTGCCAGCAGCTCCCCCGAAGCCCCCCTTTATGGCTACACCTTC. Residues: CASSSPEAPLYGYTF.

The J gene is TRBJ2-3, the V gene TRBV13, with D hard to call. The CDR3 has 13 residues. CDR1 PRHDT and CDR2 FYEKMQ come from the germline V gene (reference sequence). The V end was cut by 3 bases, the J end by 6 bases, with 10 bases between. The CDR3 nucleotides read TGTGCCAGCAGCTTCGGTGGAGTCGATACGCAGTATTTT. This gives the protein CASSFGGVDTQYF.

The V gene is TRBV4-2, the J gene TRBJ1-6; D is possibly TRBD1 (6 bases). V was cut by 3 bases and J by 6 bases, with 15 bases left in between. The CDR3 extends over 16 amino acids. The germline V gene has CDR1 LGHNA and CDR2 YNFKEQ. CDR3 protein: CASSHTWTVPNSPLHF. DNA of the CDR3: TGTGCCAGCAGCCACACTTGGACAGTACCTAATTCACCCCTCCACTTT.

This chain uses TRBV4-3 with TRBJ1-5, with 8 bases matching TRBD1. The CDR3 has 16 residues. Germline V CDR1 and CDR2: LGHNA, YSLEER. V gave up 1 base and J gave up 7 bases; unmatched junction bases: 9. CDR3 amino acids: CASSQATGGGYQPQHF. The CDR3 DNA follows: TGCGCCAGCAGCCAAGCCACAGGGGGTGGGTACCAGCCCCAGCATTTT.

The chain couples TRBV4-3 to TRBJ2-7; 8 nucleotides match TRBD1. Trimming at V came to 3 bases and at J to 3 bases, leaving 13 bases not matched to a gene. There are 17 residues in the CDR3. Germline lookup yields CDR1 LGHNA and CDR2 YSLEER. The CDR3 DNA follows: TGCGCCAGCAGCCAGCTCCCAGGGGGCGCAGGCCTCTACGAGCAGTACTTC. This gives the protein CASSQLPGGAGLYEQYF.

This clone has more than one count but fewer than ten. The chain couples TRBV11-1 to TRBJ2-3; 9 bases map to TRBD2. The CDR3 is 16 amino acids. The germline V gene has CDR1 SGHAT and CDR2 FQDESV (reference sequence). After removal of 4 bases from V and 1 base from J, the junction contained 6 bases not matched to a gene. The CDR3 sequence is CASSSDLAGGTDTQYF. The DNA of the CDR3 is TGTGCCAGCAGCTCAGACTTAGCGGGGGGCACAGATACGCAGTATTTT. Full variable domain (missing parts from reference TRBV11-1 and TRBJ2-3): EAEVAQSPRYKITEKSQAVAFWCDPISGHATLYWYRQILGQGPELLVQFQDESVVDDSQLPKDRFSAERLKGVDSTLKIQPAELGDSAMYLCASSSDLAGGTDTQYFGPGTRLTVL.

The chain carries TRBV25-1 and TRBJ1-1; the D is unclear. Trimming took 3 bases from V and 2 from J, leaving 10 bases between them. The CDR3 extends over 14 amino acids. The germline V gene has CDR1 MGHDK and CDR2 SYGVNS. The CDR3: CASSDSVINTEAFF. The CDR3 nucleotides are TGTGCCAGCAGTGATTCAGTAATAAACACTGAAGCTTTCTTT.